These 24 T cell receptor beta chains came from one sample sequenced in a study of T cells in localized non-small cell lung cancer (TCRdb year 2020). The library was prepared using the immunoSEQ multiplex PCR assay. Not all clones reach the TCRdb copy of this immuneACCESS table, which keeps in-frame sequences only. Checked studies attribute under half of the gap to unresolved V genes and leave the rest unexplained. Recorded for this sample are 20,000 to 25,000 clones; around 86% of them occurred a single time. The ten largest make up more than 9% of the sample. Specimen: PBMCs, collected before any cancer treatment. The receptors were sampled from a man between 40 and 70 years old with stage II squamous cell lung carcinoma.

The chain recombines TRBV5-4 with TRBJ1-1; D is unclear. The CDR3 contains 12 residues. Germline V gene data show CDR1 as SGHNT and CDR2 as YYREEE (reference sequence). Trimming took off 4 bases at V and 9 bases at J, with 13 bases between the two ends. The CDR3 loop reads CASSNGGSQAFF. Written as DNA, the CDR3 is TGTGCCAGCAGCAACGGTGGGAGTCAAGCTTTCTTT.

The chain recombines TRBV4-1 with TRBJ2-6; TRBD2 aligns across 10 bases. The CDR3 runs 18 residues. V lost 0 bases, J lost 2 bases, and 4 bases stayed unmatched. Germline CDR1 and CDR2: MGHRA and YSYEKL. In DNA, the CDR3 is TGCGCCAGCAGCCAAGACCAGCGGGAGGGCCCTGGGGCCAACGTCCTGACTTTC. Translation: CASSQDQREGPGANVLTF.

A single count supports this clone. CDR3 nucleotide sequence: TGTGCCAGCATCGTTACGGGACTCTCCCAAGAGACCCAGTACTTC. As protein: CASIVTGLSQETQYF. The V gene is TRBV7-9, the J gene TRBJ2-5, with D possibly TRBD2 on 6 matching bases. V was trimmed by 7 bases and J by 1 base, leaving 16 bases between them. The CDR3 runs 15 residues. Per the germline V gene, CDR1 is SEHNR and CDR2 is FQNEAQ (reference sequence).

The rearrangement joins TRBV5-1 to TRBJ2-5; tentative D call: TRBD2 (5 bases). V was clipped by 5 bases and J by 5 bases, with 10 bases between them. The CDR3 is 12 residues long. Germline CDR1 is SGHRS and CDR2 is YFSETQ. CDR3 region: CASRRETETQYF. The CDR3 bases are TGCGCCAGCAGGAGGGAGACGGAGACCCAGTACTTC.

This rearrangement joins TRBV11-3 to TRBJ2-3; D gene uncertain. Germline-derived CDR1 and CDR2 are SGHNT and YENEEA. Trimming shortened V by 3 bases and J by 4 bases, and 11 bases separated the two germline ends. The CDR3 loop spans 14 amino acids. CDR3 DNA sequence: TGTGCCAGCAGCTTGGACCTTGTCGCAGATACGCAGTATTTT. It specifies CASSLDLVADTQYF.

The V gene is TRBV27, the J gene TRBJ1-5, with D maybe TRBD1 (5 bases). The CDR3 has 13 amino acids. V lost 6 bases and J 3 bases, leaving 9 bases between the germline ends. The germline V gene encodes CDR1 MNHEY and CDR2 SMNVEV (reference sequence). This chain's CDR3 is CASRGRYNQPQHF. The CDR3 DNA reads as TGTGCCAGCAGGGGACGTTACAATCAGCCCCAGCATTTT.

The chain carries TRBV14 and TRBJ2-3, with 10 bases identical to TRBD2. Germline-derived CDR1 and CDR2 are SGHDN and FVKESK. The CDR3 contains 16 residues. Trimming removed 3 bases from V and 6 bases from J; junction bases left unmatched: 9. CDR3 sequence: CASSQRLAGDTDTQYF. The CDR3 coding sequence is TGTGCCAGCAGCCAGCGCCTAGCGGGAGATACCGATACGCAGTATTTT.

The chain uses TRBV5-1 and TRBJ2-4, with unresolved D. V lost 4 bases, J lost 7 bases, and 15 bases lay in between. This CDR3 is built from 14 residues. Per the germline V gene, CDR1 is SGHRS and CDR2 is YFSETQ. CDR3 in amino acids: CASSPEGPGNIQYF. DNA of the CDR3: TGCGCCAGCAGCCCCGAAGGCCCAGGCAACATTCAGTACTTC.

V usage is TRBV7-3 and J usage is TRBJ2-5, with D possibly being TRBD1 (5 bases). Trimming left V 3 bases short and J 3 bases short, with 8 bases between. This CDR3 region has 13 residues. Germline CDR1 SGHTA, CDR2 FQGTGA. This chain's CDR3 is CASSFRAKETQYF. Written as DNA, the CDR3 is TGTGCCAGCAGCTTCAGGGCAAAAGAGACCCAGTACTTC. The whole variable domain, remainder taken from reference TRBV7-3 and TRBJ2-5, is GAGVSQTPSNKVTEKGKYVELRCDPISGHTALYWYRQSLGQGPEFLIYFQGTGAADDSGLPNDRFFAVRPEGSVSTLKIQRTERGDSAVYLCASSFRAKETQYFGPGTRLLVL.

This CDR3 is CAWIKYGGGRGNEQFF. The DNA of the CDR3 is TGTGCCTGGATCAAGTATGGCGGCGGGAGGGGAAATGAGCAGTTCTTC. V gene TRBV30 combines with J gene TRBJ2-1, with 9 nucleotides matching TRBD2. The CDR3 consists of 16 residues. V shed 4 bases and J 7 bases; nucleotides not matched to a gene: 14. Germline lookup yields CDR1 GTSNPN and CDR2 SVGIG (reference sequence).

CDR3 loop: CASSLDVGGGLGNQPQHF. The DNA for the CDR3 is TGTGCCAGCAGCTTAGATGTAGGGGGCGGATTAGGGAATCAGCCCCAGCATTTT. V is TRBV7-9 and J is TRBJ1-5; 7 bases fit TRBD1. The CDR3 has 18 residues. V trimming: 1 base; J trimming: 4 bases; junction bases outside the gene matches: 13. Germline CDR1 reads SEHNR; CDR2 reads FQNEAQ (reference sequence). Based on the CDR3 plus reference TRBV7-9 and TRBJ1-5, the full variable domain is DTGVSQNPRHKITKRGQNVTFRCDPISEHNRLYWYRQTLGQGPEFLTYFQNEAQLEKSRLLSDRFSAERPKGSFSTLEIQRTEQGDSAMYLCASSLDVGGGLGNQPQHFGDGTRLSIL.

The CDR3 DNA follows: TGTGCCAGCAGCCTTAGAGCGGGTTCTGGGGCCCAGTACTTC. As protein: CASSLRAGSGAQYF. The V and J genes are TRBV7-2 and TRBJ2-5; tentative D call: TRBD2 (6 bases). Trimming stripped 5 bases from V and 9 bases from J, with 19 bases between. The CDR3 is 14 residues long. Germline CDR1 is SGHTA and CDR2 is FQGNSA.

The chain has TRBV18 and TRBJ1-4, with a weak D call TRBD1 (5 bases). Looked up from germline, CDR1 is KGHSH and CDR2 is LQKENI. This CDR3 is built from 15 residues. Deletions cut 3 bases from V and 6 bases from J, with 14 bases between. The CDR3 coding sequence is TGTGCCAGCTCACCCAACCGAGGGGCGGATGAAAAACTGTTTTTT. Translated, it gives CASSPNRGADEKLFF.

This chain uses TRBV9 with TRBJ1-2; D gene ambiguous. Germline loops: CDR1 SGDLS, CDR2 YYNGEE. CDR3 length equals 13 residues. Trimming took 3 bases from V and 4 from J, leaving 10 bases between them. CDR3 amino acids: CASSGSSFYGYTF. CDR3 nucleotides: TGTGCCAGCAGCGGGTCCTCTTTCTATGGCTACACCTTC.

This chain links TRBV2 with TRBJ1-2, with TRBD1 matching 7 bases. The V and J ends lost 8 bases and 1 base, in that order; junction bases with no gene match: 1. Germline-derived CDR1 and CDR2 are SNHLY and FYNNEI. The CDR3 loop spans 12 amino acids. The CDR3 reads CASGDSNYGYTF. The CDR3, as DNA: TGTGCCAGCGGGGACAGTAACTATGGCTACACCTTC. The variable domain in full, completed from reference TRBV2 and TRBJ1-2, reads EPEVTQTPSHQVTQMGQEVILRCVPISNHLYFYWYRQILGQKVEFLVSFYNNEISEKSEIFDDQFSVERPDGSNFTLKIRSTKLEDSAMYFCASGDSNYGYTFGSGTRLTVV.

The chain couples TRBV6-5 to TRBJ2-6; the match to TRBD1 covers 8 bases. CDR1 and CDR2 from the germline V gene are MNHEY and SVGAGI. Unmatched junction bases numbered 0, after V lost 5 bases and J lost 3 bases. This CDR3 spans 14 amino acids. Written as DNA, the CDR3 is TGTGCCAGCAGTACAGGGGGTGGGGCCAACGTCCTGACTTTC. Translating gives CASSTGGGANVLTF.

The chain links TRBV14 to TRBJ2-3; 14 nucleotides align to TRBD2. The CDR3 covers 17 residues. Germline V gene sequence: CDR1 SGHDN, CDR2 FVKESK. The junction had 6 bases not matched to a gene; V was cut back by 4 bases and J by 3 bases. CDR3 residues: CASSPQRTSGRTDTQYF. The CDR3 DNA reads TGTGCCAGCAGCCCCCAGAGGACTAGCGGGAGGACAGATACGCAGTATTTT.

The rearrangement links TRBV5-1 to TRBJ1-3; unclear D gene. V lost 2 bases to trimming and J lost 1 base, with 7 bases between them. This CDR3 contains 14 residues. CDR1 is SGHRS, CDR2 YFSETQ, per germline. DNA for the CDR3: TGCGCCAGCAGCTTACAGTCGTCTGGAAACACCATATATTTT. Its protein product is CASSLQSSGNTIYF.

The chain carries TRBV6-6 and TRBJ2-1, with D uncertain. Germline V gives CDR1 MNHNY, CDR2 SVGAGI (reference sequence). V shed 2 bases and J shed 0 bases, with 5 bases lying between them. The CDR3 has 14 amino acids. The CDR3 DNA reads as TGTGCCAGCAGTTACGACGGCTCCTACAATGAGCAGTTCTTC. This translates into CASSYDGSYNEQFF.

CDR3 region: CASREQGPTETQYF. CDR3 DNA: TGTGCCAGCAGGGAACAGGGGCCCACGGAGACCCAGTACTTC. This sequence joins TRBV2 and TRBJ2-5; 7 bases align to TRBD1. This CDR3 is built from 14 residues. Germline CDR1 SNHLY, CDR2 FYNNEI. With 6 bases clipped from V and 5 bases from J, the junction kept 9 bases outside the gene matches.

This clone was seen a few times. This sequence joins TRBV25-1 and TRBJ2-7; 7 nucleotides align to TRBD2. The V gene's germline CDR1 is MGHDK and CDR2 SYGVNS. The CDR3 runs 16 residues. V lost 5 bases to trimming and J lost 1 base; unmatched junction nucleotides: 11. CDR3 in DNA: TGTGCCAGCAGTACACATAGCGGGCCAGAATCCTACGAGCAGTACTTC. Its translation is CASSTHSGPESYEQYF.

The chain has TRBV12-5 and TRBJ1-3; no definite D call. Between the trimmed V and J ends, which lost 1 base and 0 bases, there was a span of 7 bases. Germline V CDR1 and CDR2: LGHNT, FRNRAP. The CDR3 runs 15 residues. The CDR3 DNA is TGTGCTAGTGGTTTGGCGCAGATCTCTGGAAACACCATATATTTT. Its protein product is CASGLAQISGNTIYF.

This sequence joins TRBV7-6 and TRBJ1-5; D gene uncertain. Between the trimmed V and J ends, which lost 5 bases and 2 bases, there was a span of 10 bases. CDR3 size: 14 residues. Per the germline V gene, CDR1 is SGHVS and CDR2 is FNYEAQ. CDR3 sequence (DNA): TGTGCCAGCAGCCTTATGGCGGGCAATCAGCCCCAGCATTTT. As protein: CASSLMAGNQPQHF.

This chain connects TRBV9 to TRBJ2-1, with D unclear. CDR3 size: 12 residues. V was shortened by 1 base and J by 6 bases, with 5 bases between the two germline ends. CDR1 SGDLS and CDR2 YYNGEE come from the germline V gene. CDR3 residues: CASSVLGNEQFF. CDR3 DNA sequence: TGTGCCAGCAGCGTACTAGGCAATGAGCAGTTCTTC.